What follows are 14 T cell receptor beta chains derived from one specimen sequenced in a study of cytomegalovirus exposure and HLA in healthy donors. A multiplex PCR was run with 60 Vbeta primers and 13 Jbeta primers. Repertoires were generated with immunoSEQ multiplex PCR, while TCRdb's copy carries only in-frame clones and drops some. This sample yields about 120,000 clones, of which about 80% are seen a single time; around 8% belongs to the top ten. Material: PBMCs. These TCRs come from a female donor in good health and CMV-seropositive.

This chain connects TRBV10-3 to TRBJ2-1, with 8 bases aligning to TRBD1. Germline assignment: CDR1 ENHRY and CDR2 SYGVKD. The V gene end was trimmed by 7 bases and the J gene end by 7 bases; junction bases not matched to a gene: 3. This CDR3 has 12 residues. This CDR3 is CAINGQGNEQFF. DNA of the CDR3: TGTGCCATCAACGGACAGGGAAATGAGCAGTTCTTC.

The chain recombines TRBV6-5 with TRBJ2-7, with 8 positions matching TRBD1. The length of the CDR3 is 14 residues. The J segment lost 6 bases and the V segment lost 8 bases, leaving 12 bases of the junction unmatched. The germline CDR1 and CDR2 sequences are MNHEY and SVGAGI. The CDR3 DNA follows: TGTGCCAGCGGTCCCGGACAGGGTCCGGCCGAGCAGTACTTC. Amino acids: CASGPGQGPAEQYF.

The chain is built from TRBV5-1 and TRBJ2-1; tentatively, D is TRBD2 (6 bases). The CDR3 extends over 17 amino acids. From germline, CDR1 is SGHRS and CDR2 YFSETQ. V lost 4 bases and J lost 2, with 19 bases in between. CDR3 bases: TGCGCCAGCAGCAGAGGGACTCCCCTGGCCACCTACAATGAGCAGTTCTTC. Encoded protein: CASSRGTPLATYNEQFF.

This chain uses TRBV28 with TRBJ1-6; 8 nucleotides agree with TRBD1. In germline, CDR1 is MDHEN, CDR2 SYDVKM. V trimming: 9 bases; J trimming: 0 bases; junction bases outside the gene matches: 10. The CDR3 loop spans 17 amino acids. This CDR3 is CASTGTGLPSYNSPLHF. The CDR3 DNA reads as TGTGCCAGTACCGGGACAGGCCTTCCCTCCTATAATTCACCCCTCCACTTT.

The genes are TRBV10-3 and TRBJ2-1, with TRBD2 matching 9 bases. V trimming: 3 bases; J trimming: 8 bases; junction bases outside the gene matches: 8. Germline CDR1 reads ENHRY; CDR2 reads SYGVKD. This CDR3 region has 15 residues. The CDR3 DNA sequence: TGTGCCATCAGTGAATCGGCGGGGGGGGGCTATGAGCAGTTCTTC. Residues: CAISESAGGGYEQFF.

This clone was found once. The DNA for the CDR3 is TGTGCCAGCAGTTTAGGCAGGGGCAATCAGCCCCAGCATTTT. Its protein product is CASSLGRGNQPQHF. The rearrangement joins TRBV28 to TRBJ1-5; TRBD1 might be the D (5 bases). V was pared by 2 bases and J by 2 bases, with 7 bases between. CDR1 MDHEN and CDR2 SYDVKM come from the germline V gene. CDR3 size: 14 residues.

This clone was observed a handful of times. The chain recombines TRBV7-2 with TRBJ1-5; TRBD1 might be the D (5 bases). The CDR3 extends over 15 amino acids. V was pared by 5 bases and J by 0 bases, with 11 bases between. Looked up from germline, CDR1 is SGHTA and CDR2 is FQGNSA. The chain's CDR3 is CASSIQVYSNQPQHF. In DNA form, the CDR3 reads TGTGCCAGCAGCATACAGGTTTATAGCAATCAGCCCCAGCATTTT.

The J gene is TRBJ1-1, the V gene TRBV19; 7 bases are a match to TRBD1. Germline V gene lookup returns CDR1 LNHDA and CDR2 SQIVND (reference sequence). The CDR3 covers 16 residues. The trim removed 5 bases at V and 5 bases at J, leaving 14 bases unmatched. CDR3 sequence reads: CASSHRGGRATTEAFF. The CDR3 DNA reads as TGTGCCAGTAGTCACAGGGGCGGTCGGGCGACAACTGAAGCTTTCTTT. The whole variable domain, filled in from reference TRBV19 and TRBJ1-1, reads DGGITQSPKYLFRKEGQNVTLSCEQNLNHDAMYWYRQDPGQGLRLIYYSQIVNDFQKGDIAEGYSVSREKKESFPLTVTSAQKNPTAFYLCASSHRGGRATTEAFFGQGTRLTVV.

The chain links TRBV4-1 to TRBJ1-1, with a possible D match to TRBD1 (6 bases). The CDR3 loop spans 16 amino acids. Deletions cut 4 bases from V and 2 bases from J, with 17 bases between. The germline V gene encodes CDR1 MGHRA and CDR2 YSYEKL. The CDR3 is CASSPSKGGLNTEAFF. CDR3 nucleotides: TGCGCCAGCAGCCCCTCGAAGGGGGGGCTTAACACTGAAGCTTTCTTT.

The chain employs TRBV11-2 and TRBJ2-7; D possibly corresponds to TRBD2 (7 bases). CDR3 length: 14 residues. The germline gives CDR1 SGHAT, CDR2 FQNNGV. Trimming shortened V by 1 base and J by 4 bases, and 11 bases separated the two germline ends. As DNA, the CDR3 is TGTGCCAGCAGCTTAGTGGGGGGGACATACGAGCAGTACTTC. Translated, it gives CASSLVGGTYEQYF. Full variable domain (outside the CDR3, taken from reference TRBV11-2 and TRBJ2-7): EAGVAQSPRYKIIEKRQSVAFWCNPISGHATLYWYQQILGQGPKLLIQFQNNGVVDDSQLPKDRFSAERLKGVDSTLKIQPAKLEDSAVYLCASSLVGGTYEQYFGPGTRLTVT.

This rearrangement joins TRBV19 to TRBJ2-3; a possible D gene is TRBD2 (5 bases). V lost 5 bases and J lost 4, with 13 bases in between. This CDR3 region has 14 residues. CDR1 is LNHDA and CDR2 is SQIVND in the germline V gene (reference sequence). CDR3 nucleotide sequence: TGTGCCAGTAGTTCACGGACTCGTGCAGATACGCAGTATTTT. Amino acid sequence: CASSSRTRADTQYF.

The chain links TRBV2 to TRBJ2-7, with TRBD1 identical over 8 bases. V lost 2 bases and J lost 2; bases outside the gene matches: 2. Germline lookup yields CDR1 SNHLY and CDR2 FYNNEI. The CDR3 spans 14 residues. CDR3 residues: CASSETQGAYEQYF. In DNA, the CDR3 is TGTGCCAGCAGTGAAACACAGGGGGCCTACGAGCAGTACTTC.

Worth noting for this clone: The identical CDR3 is also encoded by other nucleotide sequences in the sample. This rearrangement joins TRBV6-5 to TRBJ2-7; maybe TRBD1 (7 bases). V lost 0 bases and J lost 3, with 12 bases in between. Germline assignment: CDR1 MNHEY and CDR2 SVGAGI. This CDR3 is 15 amino acids long. In DNA, the CDR3 is TGTGCCAGCAGTTACTCTTCAGGGGGAGGCTACGAGCAGTACTTC. Encoded protein: CASSYSSGGGYEQYF.

The chain has TRBV7-8 and TRBJ1-5, with 9 bases identical to TRBD1. The CDR3 loop spans 16 amino acids. V trimming: 5 bases; J trimming: 6 bases; junction bases outside the gene matches: 11. CDR1 SGHVS and CDR2 FQNEAQ come from the germline V gene. CDR3 region: CASSPSSTGGSQPQHF. The CDR3 DNA is TGTGCCAGCAGCCCCTCGTCCACAGGGGGCTCTCAGCCCCAGCATTTT. The full variable domain, completed using reference TRBV7-8 and TRBJ1-5, is GAGVSQSPRYKVAKRGQDVALRCDPISGHVSLFWYQQALGQGPEFLTYFQNEAQLDKSGLPSDRFFAERPEGSVSTLKIQRTQQEDSAVYLCASSPSSTGGSQPQHFGDGTRLSIL.